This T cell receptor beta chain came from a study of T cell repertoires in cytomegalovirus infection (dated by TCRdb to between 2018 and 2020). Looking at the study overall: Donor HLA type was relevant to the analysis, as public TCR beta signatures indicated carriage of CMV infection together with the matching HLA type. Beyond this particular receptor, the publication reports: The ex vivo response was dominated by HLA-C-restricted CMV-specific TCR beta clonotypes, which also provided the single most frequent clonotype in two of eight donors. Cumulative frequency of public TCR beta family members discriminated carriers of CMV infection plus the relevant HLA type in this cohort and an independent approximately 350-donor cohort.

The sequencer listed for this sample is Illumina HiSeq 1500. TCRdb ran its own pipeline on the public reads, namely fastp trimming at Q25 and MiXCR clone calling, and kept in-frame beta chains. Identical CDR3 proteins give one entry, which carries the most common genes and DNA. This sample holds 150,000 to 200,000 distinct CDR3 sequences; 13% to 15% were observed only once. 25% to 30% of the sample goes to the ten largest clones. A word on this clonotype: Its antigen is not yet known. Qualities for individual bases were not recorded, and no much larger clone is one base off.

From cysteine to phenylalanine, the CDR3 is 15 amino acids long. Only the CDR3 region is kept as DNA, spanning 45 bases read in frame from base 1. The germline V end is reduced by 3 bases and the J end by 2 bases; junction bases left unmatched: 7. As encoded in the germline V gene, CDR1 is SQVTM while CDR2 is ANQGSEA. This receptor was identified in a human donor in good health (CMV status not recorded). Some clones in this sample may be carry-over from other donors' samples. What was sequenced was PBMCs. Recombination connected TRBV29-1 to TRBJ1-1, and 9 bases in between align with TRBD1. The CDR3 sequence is CSVEEVGQGNTEAFF. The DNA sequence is TGCAGCGTTGAGGAGGTGGGACAGGGAAACACTGAAGCTTTCTTT.